What follows describes a single TCR beta chain. Per germline, CDR1 SGHRS and CDR2 YFSETQ. The CDR3 length is 14 residues. V lost 0 bases, J lost 7 bases, and 8 bases lay in between. The authors' processing: It was from reference gene primer amplification that nucleated cell counts were estimated. Repertoires were generated with immunoSEQ multiplex PCR, while TCRdb's copy carries only in-frame clones and drops some. The V and J calls and the clone size are those of that table, but D and trimming were determined from the DNA. The sample yields about 170,000 clones, around nine tenths seen once. Seattle patients were enrolled during active infection and followed longitudinally. These data come from a study of blood T cell repertoires in COVID-19. Overall study: Samples of COVID-19 (acute and convalescent) were obtained from the United States, Italy and Spain. From T cells, B-cell-depleted T cells, or PBMCs came the material, which was cDNA or gDNA.

The chain joins TRBV5-1 to TRBJ1-6; no firm D call. The receptor was derived from a woman of 80 years or more with COVID-19, enrolled during active disease. Sequencing was done on a sample of peripheral blood. The CDR3 protein is CASSLEGGNSPLHF. CDR3 in DNA: TGCGCCAGCAGCTTGGAAGGCGGCAATTCACCCCTCCACTTT.